The clone carrying this TCR beta chain was seen repeatedly, ten times or more. These data come from a study of T cells in Graves' hyperthyroidism and ophthalmopathy. Background on the study: The blood sample was taken at first diagnosis, before treatment began.

Amplification targeted TCR beta CDR3 regions from RNA transcripts. Primed by the HTBI set, a first-round RT-PCR was run on the TCR CDR3. Using its own MiXCR run on the multiplex PCR reads, TCRdb lists one record per CDR3 protein. This sample carries 800,000 or so distinct CDR3 sequences, 38% of them seen once, and the ten largest clones take 8% to 9%. The germline V gene has CDR1 SGHTA and CDR2 FQGNSA. CDR3 length: 15 amino acids. Germline trimming cut 6 bases from V and 4 bases from J; bases unmatched to any gene: 6. The sequence derives from a man younger than 35 with Graves' hyperthyroidism. V gene TRBV7-2 combines with J gene TRBJ1-5; the match to TRBD1 covers 10 bases. Sequenced sample: blood. CDR3 sequence (DNA): TGTGCCAGCAGTTTGGACAGGGGGTGGAATCAGCCCCAGCATTTT. It encodes CASSLDRGWNQPQHF.